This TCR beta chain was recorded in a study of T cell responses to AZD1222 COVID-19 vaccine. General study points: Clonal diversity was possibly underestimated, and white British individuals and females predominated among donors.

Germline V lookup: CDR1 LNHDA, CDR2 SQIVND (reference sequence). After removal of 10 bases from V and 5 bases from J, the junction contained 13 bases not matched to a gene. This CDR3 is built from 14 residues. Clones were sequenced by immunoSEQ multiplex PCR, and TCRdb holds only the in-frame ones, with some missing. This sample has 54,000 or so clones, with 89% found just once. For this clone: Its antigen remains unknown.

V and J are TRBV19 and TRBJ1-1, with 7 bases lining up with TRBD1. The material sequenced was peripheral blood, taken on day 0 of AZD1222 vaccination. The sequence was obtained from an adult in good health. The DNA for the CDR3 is TGTGCCACTAAAGGGAGGCAGGGGGATACTGAAGCTTTCTTT. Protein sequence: CATKGRQGDTEAFF.